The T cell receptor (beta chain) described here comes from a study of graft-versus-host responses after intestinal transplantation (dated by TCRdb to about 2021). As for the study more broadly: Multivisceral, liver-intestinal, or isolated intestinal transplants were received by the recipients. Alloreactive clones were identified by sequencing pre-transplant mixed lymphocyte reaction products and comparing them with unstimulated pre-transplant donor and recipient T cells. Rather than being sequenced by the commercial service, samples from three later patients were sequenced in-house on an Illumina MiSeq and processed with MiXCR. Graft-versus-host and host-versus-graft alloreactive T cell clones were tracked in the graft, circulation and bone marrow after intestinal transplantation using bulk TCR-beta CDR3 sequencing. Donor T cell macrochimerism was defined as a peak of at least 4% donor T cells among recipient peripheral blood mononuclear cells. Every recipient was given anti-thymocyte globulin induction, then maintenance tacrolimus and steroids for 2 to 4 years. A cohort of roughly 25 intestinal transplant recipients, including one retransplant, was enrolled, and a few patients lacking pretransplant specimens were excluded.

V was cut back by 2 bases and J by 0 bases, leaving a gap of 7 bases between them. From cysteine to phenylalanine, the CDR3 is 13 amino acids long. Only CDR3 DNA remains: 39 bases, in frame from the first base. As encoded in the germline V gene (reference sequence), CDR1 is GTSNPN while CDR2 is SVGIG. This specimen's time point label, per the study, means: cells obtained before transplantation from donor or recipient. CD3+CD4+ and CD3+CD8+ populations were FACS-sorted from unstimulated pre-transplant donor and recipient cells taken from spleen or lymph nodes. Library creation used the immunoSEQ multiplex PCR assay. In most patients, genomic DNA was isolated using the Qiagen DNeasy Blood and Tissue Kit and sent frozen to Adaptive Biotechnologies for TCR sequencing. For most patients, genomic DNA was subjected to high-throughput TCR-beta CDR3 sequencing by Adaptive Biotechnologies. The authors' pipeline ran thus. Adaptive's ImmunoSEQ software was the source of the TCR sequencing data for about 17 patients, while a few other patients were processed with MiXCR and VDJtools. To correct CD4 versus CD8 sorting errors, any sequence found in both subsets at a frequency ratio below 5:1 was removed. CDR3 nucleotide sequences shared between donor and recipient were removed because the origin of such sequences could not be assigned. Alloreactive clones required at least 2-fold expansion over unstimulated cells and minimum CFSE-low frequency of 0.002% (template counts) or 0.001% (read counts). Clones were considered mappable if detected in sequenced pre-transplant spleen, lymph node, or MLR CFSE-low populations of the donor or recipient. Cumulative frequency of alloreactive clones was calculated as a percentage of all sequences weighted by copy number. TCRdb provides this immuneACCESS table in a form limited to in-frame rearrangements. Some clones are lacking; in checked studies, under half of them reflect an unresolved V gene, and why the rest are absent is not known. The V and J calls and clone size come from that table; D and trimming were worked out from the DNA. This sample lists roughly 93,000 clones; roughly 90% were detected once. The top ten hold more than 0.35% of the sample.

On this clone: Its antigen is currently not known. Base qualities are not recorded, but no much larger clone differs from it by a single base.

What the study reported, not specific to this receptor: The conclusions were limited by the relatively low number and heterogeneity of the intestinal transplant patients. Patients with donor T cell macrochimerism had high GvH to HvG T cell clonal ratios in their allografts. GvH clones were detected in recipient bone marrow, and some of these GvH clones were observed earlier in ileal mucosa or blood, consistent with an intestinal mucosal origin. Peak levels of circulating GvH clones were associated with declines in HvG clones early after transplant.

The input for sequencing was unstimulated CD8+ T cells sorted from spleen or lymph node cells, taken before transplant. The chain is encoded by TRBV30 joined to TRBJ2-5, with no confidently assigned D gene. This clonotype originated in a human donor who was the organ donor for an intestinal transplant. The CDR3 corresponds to CAWSNDNQETQYF. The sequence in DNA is TGTGCCTGGAGTAATGACAACCAAGAGACCCAGTACTTC.